This TCR beta chain is from a study of blood T cell repertoires in COVID-19. Study summary: There were acute and convalescent COVID-19 samples, and they came from the United States, Italy and Spain. PBMCs, B-cell-depleted T cells, or T cells provided the cDNA or gDNA that made up the material.

The CDR3 is made up of 16 amino acids. V was shortened by 6 bases and J by 6 bases, with 20 bases between the two germline ends. Germline loops: CDR1 MDHEN, CDR2 SYDVKM. TCRdb's table, derived via immunoSEQ multiplex PCR, lists solely in-frame clones and lacks some. The data contain 200,000 to 300,000 clones, 91% of them singletons. V and J are TRBV28 and TRBJ2-2, with D tentatively TRBD1 (6 bases). The sequenced sample consisted of peripheral blood. The TCR sequence derives from a person aged 18 to 30 with COVID-19, enrolled during active disease. CDR3 in amino acids: CASRLPTGPSAGELFF. Here the CDR3 DNA reads TGTGCCAGCAGACTCCCGACAGGCCCTTCGGCCGGGGAGCTGTTTTTT.